A few counts support the clone carrying this T cell receptor beta chain. Researchers took RNA transcripts and amplified the TCR beta CDR3 regions from them. Initially, a first-round RT-PCR of the TCR CDR3 employed the HTBI primer set. TCRdb reprocessed the multiplex PCR reads via MiXCR and lists one record per CDR3 protein. Among hundreds of thousands of distinct CDR3 sequences, roughly 20% were seen once, and the ten largest hold 34%. Disease lasting under 3 months, a NOSPECS grade of at least 4, and a Clinical Activity Score of at least 3 were features of the ophthalmopathy patients. This record comes from a study of T cells in Graves' hyperthyroidism and ophthalmopathy. The V gene's germline CDR1 is SGHVS and CDR2 FQNEAQ. The V gene lost 1 base and the J gene lost 5 bases, with 15 bases spanning the gap. The CDR3 length is 16 residues.

The clonotype originates from a man aged 25 to 45 with Graves' ophthalmopathy. The V gene is TRBV7-8, the J gene TRBJ1-5; no definite D call. Sequencing was performed on blood. CDR3 sequence reads: CASSLVAGGQHQPQHF. The CDR3 region has the DNA TGTGCCAGCAGCTTAGTGGCAGGAGGGCAACATCAGCCCCAGCATTTT.